Detailed here is one T cell receptor (beta chain). Its specificity is not known. This CDR3 contains 13 residues. The germline V gene encodes CDR1 DFQATT and CDR2 SNEGSKA (reference sequence). V shed 5 bases and J shed 4 bases, with 14 bases lying between them. This sample is part of a study of T-cell reconstitution after alpha-beta-depleted transplantation in children. Study-level points and caveats: T-cell numbers and diversity, one year after transplant, stemmed largely from T cells that were newly produced. In patients about two months after transplant, alpha-beta T cells reportedly arose from several hundred expanded graft clones. Surviving recipient T cells and thymic progenitors produced the high day-60 TCRbeta diversity seen in some patients.

Unique molecular identifiers were built into the TCRbeta library. MiXCR was run by TCRdb on the PCR reads, yielding one entry per CDR3 protein. The sample has fewer than 550,000 distinct CDR3 sequences, more than 9.5% seen once. The receptor's source is a female patient aged 2-9 years who had a stem cell transplant for aplastic anemia, so the T cells may come from the graft donor. The V gene is TRBV20-1, the J gene TRBJ1-1; the D gene is possibly TRBD1 (6 bases). The sequences come from PBMCs, mostly from graft donor cells, collected 180 days after TCRalphabeta/CD19-depleted stem cell transplant. Here the CDR3 reads CSARPQGTTEAFF. The CDR3, as DNA: TGCAGTGCTCGACCGCAGGGGACCACTGAAGCTTTCTTT.